These T cell receptor beta chains were read from a single sample in a study of beta chain features in type 1 diabetes. TCRdb's table, derived via immunoSEQ multiplex PCR, lists solely in-frame clones and lacks some. The sample has 15,000 to 18,000 clones, 55% to 75% seen once; the top ten hold roughly 2.7%. The sample comprised Tregs from blood. The receptor set was obtained from a man aged 30 to 45 with type 1 diabetes. CDR3s leave out the opening cysteine and the closing phenylalanine or tryptophan. Each record gives: V gene, D gene, J gene, CDR3 protein. The D gene is left open where the match is weak.

TRBV20-1,NA,TRBJ2-5,SARTGETQY
TRBV15,NA,TRBJ1-5,ATSSSTGYYSNQPQH
TRBV7-9,NA,TRBJ1-1,ASSPGGLNTEAF
TRBV10-1,NA,TRBJ2-3,ASSEWRGSFDTQY
TRBV5-1,NA,TRBJ1-1,ASSSAYREQTEAF
TRBV6-1,NA,TRBJ2-5,ASSEATVATLQETQY
TRBV18,NA,TRBJ2-7,ASSPTGSYEQY
TRBV9,NA,TRBJ2-2,ASSARGAAWNTGELF
TRBV6-5,NA,TRBJ2-7,ASGPLDSPTYEQY
TRBV9,TRBD2,TRBJ2-3,ASSDRPGLGLDTQY
TRBV6-5,TRBD1,TRBJ2-6,ASSYSGGSGANVLT
TRBV5-4,TRBD1,TRBJ1-2,ASSLQGAHYGYT
TRBV18,NA,TRBJ2-1,ASSPPDSNEQF
TRBV25-1,TRBD2,TRBJ2-1,ASSAYSGLPNSAMEQF
TRBV9,NA,TRBJ1-6,ASSVGTENSPLH
TRBV29-1,NA,TRBJ2-5,SVDIGKETQY
TRBV11-3,NA,TRBJ2-1,ASSPARTYNEQF
TRBV5-1,TRBD1,TRBJ1-1,ASSLGTGFEAF
TRBV4-1,NA,TRBJ2-3,ASSRQRSSTDTQY
TRBV11-2,NA,TRBJ1-1,ASSSGLRNTEAF
TRBV9,TRBD2,TRBJ2-2,ASSVGIMGRERGTGELF
TRBV7-8,NA,TRBJ2-1,ASSWGGAADEQF
TRBV5-1,NA,TRBJ1-6,ASSLDNWRETSPLH
TRBV30,NA,TRBJ1-3,AWSVNSGNTIY
TRBV29-1,TRBD1,TRBJ1-1,SVESDRGSGEAF
TRBV5-4,TRBD1,TRBJ1-6,ASSSGTGASSYNSPLH
TRBV18,NA,TRBJ2-3,ASSPSVTQY
TRBV10-3,TRBD1,TRBJ1-1,AIRGQGDTEAF
TRBV29-1,NA,TRBJ2-7,SVEVAGPTDYEQY
TRBV10-3,TRBD2,TRBJ2-5,ATGRAGGDETQY
TRBV9,NA,TRBJ2-7,ASSVELLSYEQY
TRBV10-2,NA,TRBJ2-7,ASSESEGVQY
TRBV5-1,TRBD1,TRBJ1-2,ASSTNTGVVDGYT
TRBV11-2,NA,TRBJ2-1,ASSRQERGNEQF
TRBV5-1,NA,TRBJ2-7,ASSSLAGDEQY
TRBV5-1,TRBD1,TRBJ1-6,ASTPTGESVSPLH